This entry describes one T cell receptor beta chain. Its target is unknown. Trimming shortened V by 3 bases and J by 6 bases, and 12 bases separated the two germline ends. The CDR3 extends over 13 amino acids. Germline V gene sequence: CDR1 WNHNN, CDR2 SYGVQD (reference sequence). Primers included in the PCR were 60 Vbeta and 13 Jbeta primers. Method: immunoSEQ multiplex PCR; TCRdb's copy keeps in-frame clones and lacks some. The sample lists 70,000 or so clones; roughly four fifths were seen once. The data stem from a study of cytomegalovirus exposure and HLA in healthy donors. Study at large: HLA-typed donors were the source of approximately 85 million unique TCRs, which an early data release held.

Study results and caveats: In a later analysis, a missense DCLRE1C variant was linked to TCR beta V- and J-gene trimming.

This sequence was found in a young man in good health and CMV-seronegative. Sequenced: PBMCs. The gene calls are TRBV10-1 and TRBJ2-7; no definite D call. The CDR3 sequence is CASSDPGFGEQYF. In DNA form, the CDR3 reads TGCGCCAGCAGTGACCCCGGGTTCGGCGAGCAGTACTTC.